The 26 T cell receptor beta chains given below trace back to one sample, sequenced in a study of identifying expanded T cells in peripheral blood. TCRdb's copy holds only in-frame clones and misses some; the assay was immunoSEQ multiplex PCR. Found here are tens of thousands of clones, around 81% of them singletons; the top ten hold 15% to 20%. The sequencing sample was made of blood. All receptors come from a person between 18 and 75 years old in good health.

The rearrangement links TRBV18 to TRBJ1-2; 9 bases agree with TRBD1. V was clipped by 6 bases and J by 6 bases; unmatched bases: 11. This CDR3 is 15 amino acids long. Germline CDR1 is KGHSH and CDR2 is LQKENI. For the CDR3, the DNA is TGTGCCAGCTCTAGAACAGGGGGCGTATTCAATGGCTACACCTTC. Encoded protein: CASSRTGGVFNGYTF.

This chain links TRBV5-1 with TRBJ2-5, with TRBD1 matching 8 bases. Germline assignment: CDR1 SGHRS and CDR2 YFSETQ. Trimming cost V 3 bases and J 3 bases; bases outside gene matches: 4. CDR3 length: 14 residues. CDR3 loop: CASSWTGMKETQYF. CDR3 DNA sequence: TGCGCCAGCAGCTGGACAGGGATGAAAGAGACCCAGTACTTC.

J is TRBJ1-3 and V is TRBV15, with D possibly being TRBD1 (6 bases). CDR1 and CDR2 from the germline V gene are LNHNV and YYDKDF (reference sequence). Trimming stripped 8 bases from V and 6 bases from J, with 20 bases between. There are 15 residues in the CDR3. The CDR3 coding sequence is TGTGCCACCTCAGAGGGGGGGCTACACCTAAACACCATATATTTT. Protein product: CATSEGGLHLNTIYF.

The CDR3: CASSKVRSGAYGYTF. CDR3 bases: TGTGCCAGCAGCAAAGTTCGTTCAGGGGCCTATGGCTACACCTTC. The chain is built from TRBV21-1 and TRBJ1-2; TRBD1 is the table's D call, not checked against the DNA. TRBV21-1 is described as a pseudogene. This CDR3 comprises 15 residues.

V is TRBV6-5 and J is TRBJ2-3; 7 nucleotides line up with TRBD2. The CDR3 contains 15 residues. Trimming took 1 base from V and 5 from J; bases not matched to a gene: 6. The germline V gene has CDR1 MNHEY and CDR2 SVGAGI. In DNA form, the CDR3 reads TGTGCCAGCAGTTACTGGGGGGGGAGTGAAGATACGCAGTATTTT. Protein sequence: CASSYWGGSEDTQYF.

This chain links TRBV28 with TRBJ2-7; D gene unclear. Germline assignment: CDR1 MDHEN and CDR2 SYDVKM. Trimming took off 7 bases at V and 5 bases at J, with 15 bases between the two ends. There are 13 residues in the CDR3. This chain's CDR3 is CASTSVRPHEQYF. CDR3 coding DNA: TGTGCCAGCACGTCGGTGCGGCCCCACGAGCAGTACTTC. Supplemented by reference TRBV28 and TRBJ2-7, the full variable domain reads DVKVTQSSRYLVKRTGEKVFLECVQDMDHENMFWYRQDPGLGLRLIYFSYDVKMKEKGDIPEGYSVSREKKERFSLILESASTNQTSMYLCASTSVRPHEQYFGPGTRLTVT.

The rearrangement uses TRBV7-2 and TRBJ2-5, with TRBD2 matching over 8 bases. The CDR3 extends over 14 amino acids. CDR1 and CDR2 from the germline V gene are SGHTA and FQGNSA. V lost 8 bases to trimming and J lost 1 base; unmatched junction nucleotides: 6. CDR3 loop: CASAALAVQETQYF. Here the CDR3 DNA reads TGTGCCAGCGCCGCACTAGCGGTCCAAGAGACCCAGTACTTC.

The rearrangement joins TRBV9 to TRBJ2-1; 8 bases map to TRBD2. The CDR3 loop spans 15 amino acids. Germline V gene lookup returns CDR1 SGDLS and CDR2 YYNGEE. V gave up 4 bases and J gave up 6 bases; unmatched junction bases: 9. CDR3 coding DNA: TGTGCCAGCAGCCCCCCCGGACTAGCTAGCAATGAGCAGTTCTTC. This encodes CASSPPGLASNEQFF. Supplemented by reference TRBV9 and TRBJ2-1, the full variable domain reads DSGVTQTPKHLITATGQRVTLRCSPRSGDLSVYWYQQSLDQGLQFLIQYYNGEERAKGNILERFSAQQFPDLHSELNLSSLELGDSALYFCASSPPGLASNEQFFGPGTRLTVL.

The chain joins TRBV5-6 to TRBJ1-1; D not resolved. Germline CDR1 SGHDT, CDR2 YYEEEE. The CDR3 totals 14 residues. Trimming took off 2 bases at V and 4 bases at J, with 12 bases between the two ends. CDR3 amino acids: CASSFSQMITEAFF. The CDR3 bases are TGTGCCAGCAGCTTTTCTCAAATGATCACTGAAGCTTTCTTT.

The chain employs TRBV29-1 and TRBJ2-2, with D maybe TRBD1 (5 bases). Germline lookup yields CDR1 SQVTM and CDR2 ANQGSEA. Trimming pared 4 bases from V and 5 bases from J, leaving 11 bases between. This CDR3 has 13 residues. CDR3: CSVGAPGTGELFF. Written as DNA, the CDR3 is TGCAGCGTTGGAGCGCCAGGGACCGGGGAGCTGTTTTTT.

For this clone: The sample contains more than one DNA sequence encoding this CDR3. The chain couples TRBV12-5 to TRBJ2-5; no clear D gene. The CDR3 has 12 amino acids. Germline V lookup: CDR1 LGHNT, CDR2 FRNRAP. Trimming took off 0 bases at V and 4 bases at J, with 3 bases between the two ends. The CDR3 nucleotides are TGTGCTAGTGGTTTGGTGGGAGAGACCCAGTACTTC. Its translation: CASGLVGETQYF.

The J gene is TRBJ2-3, the V gene TRBV10-1, with D possibly TRBD2 on 5 matching bases. The germline V gene encodes CDR1 WNHNN and CDR2 SYGVQD (reference sequence). The CDR3 spans 15 residues. Trimming left V 7 bases short and J 0 bases short, with 14 bases between. The CDR3 here is CASKPKADSTDTQYF. CDR3 DNA sequence: TGCGCCAGCAAACCTAAAGCGGATAGCACAGATACGCAGTATTTT.

This chain links TRBV5-5 with TRBJ2-5; D perhaps matches TRBD2 (6 bases). Germline assignment: CDR1 SGHKS and CDR2 YYEKEE (reference sequence). The length of the CDR3 is 15 residues. Between the trimmed V and J ends, which lost 4 bases and 4 bases, there was a span of 17 bases. CDR3 loop: CASSPAPGARETQYF. The CDR3 bases are TGTGCCAGCAGCCCGGCCCCGGGAGCCCGAGAGACCCAGTACTTC.

The rearrangement joins TRBV7-2 to TRBJ2-2; 7 bases fit TRBD2. Germline assignment: CDR1 SGHTA and CDR2 FQGNSA. The CDR3 covers 15 residues. V was clipped by 5 bases and J by 3 bases; unmatched bases: 6. DNA for the CDR3: TGTGCCAGCAGCCAAAGCGGGGCGTACACCGGGGAGCTGTTTTTT. As protein: CASSQSGAYTGELFF.

V is TRBV5-1 and J is TRBJ2-3; D call uncertain. This CDR3 comprises 13 residues. CDR1 is SGHRS and CDR2 is YFSETQ in the germline V gene. With 2 bases removed from V and 0 bases from J, the gap between germline ends came to 4 bases. CDR3 in amino acids: CASSLLSTDTQYF. CDR3 DNA: TGCGCCAGCAGCTTACTTAGCACAGATACGCAGTATTTT.

The chain has TRBV5-6 and TRBJ2-1; 10 bases map to TRBD2. V was pared by 1 base and J by 7 bases, with 8 bases of the junction left unmatched. The germline CDR1 and CDR2 sequences are SGHDT and YYEEEE. CDR3 size: 16 residues. The CDR3 DNA reads TGTGCCAGCAGCTTGAACCCAGCGGGGGGGCAAAATGAGCAGTTCTTC. It yields the protein CASSLNPAGGQNEQFF.

The chain joins TRBV5-1 to TRBJ2-1, with TRBD2 matching 11 bases. The germline V gene has CDR1 SGHRS and CDR2 YFSETQ. With V trimmed by 4 bases and J by 6 bases, 6 bases remained unmatched. The CDR3 is 15 residues long. The CDR3 region is CASSPGLAGGNEQFF. The CDR3 DNA sequence: TGCGCCAGCAGCCCCGGACTAGCGGGTGGCAATGAGCAGTTCTTC.

CDR3 protein: CASSGLAASYNEQFF. The CDR3 nucleotides are TGTGCCAGCAGTGGACTAGCGGCTTCCTACAATGAGCAGTTCTTC. The rearrangement joins TRBV14 to TRBJ2-1; 10 bases are shared with TRBD2. The CDR3 spans 15 residues. From germline, CDR1 is SGHDN and CDR2 FVKESK. J gave up 1 base and V 6 bases, and 3 bases lay outside the gene matches. Drawing the rest from reference TRBV14 and TRBJ2-1, the complete variable domain is EAGVTQFPSHSVIEKGQTVTLRCDPISGHDNLYWYRRVMGKEIKFLLHFVKESKQDESGMPNNRFLAERTGGTYSTLKVQPAELEDSGVYFCASSGLAASYNEQFFGPGTRLTVL.

V is TRBV28 and J is TRBJ1-1; the match to TRBD1 covers 9 bases. Germline V gives CDR1 MDHEN, CDR2 SYDVKM. There are 14 residues in the CDR3. V trimming: 8 bases; J trimming: 4 bases; junction bases outside the gene matches: 8. CDR3 sequence reads: CASFSTGGFTEAFF. In DNA form, the CDR3 reads TGTGCCAGCTTCTCGACAGGGGGTTTCACTGAAGCTTTCTTT. The variable domain in full, completed from reference TRBV28 and TRBJ1-1, reads DVKVTQSSRYLVKRTGEKVFLECVQDMDHENMFWYRQDPGLGLRLIYFSYDVKMKEKGDIPEGYSVSREKKERFSLILESASTNQTSMYLCASFSTGGFTEAFFGQGTRLTVV.

V and J are TRBV28 and TRBJ2-2; D is ambiguous. This CDR3 comprises 12 residues. Germline-derived CDR1 and CDR2 are MDHEN and SYDVKM. The V gene lost 5 bases and the J gene lost 4 bases, with 5 bases spanning the gap. CDR3 bases: TGTGCCAGCAGTCTTAGCACCGGGGAGCTGTTTTTT. Encoded protein: CASSLSTGELFF.

The chain carries TRBV4-2 and TRBJ2-3; TRBD2 agrees at 8 bases. Per germline, CDR1 LGHNA and CDR2 YNFKEQ. The CDR3 has 18 residues. The trim removed 1 base at V and 5 bases at J, leaving 14 bases unmatched. CDR3 nucleotide sequence: TGTGCCAGCAGCCAAGGACAACGGGGGGGCGGGAAAGGAGATACGCAGTATTTT. This codes for CASSQGQRGGGKGDTQYF.

This chain links TRBV6-5 with TRBJ1-1, with TRBD1 as a possible D gene (5 bases). The CDR3 is made up of 15 amino acids. Germline V lookup: CDR1 MNHEY, CDR2 SVGAGI. Trimming removed 2 bases at V and 1 base at J, with 11 bases between. The CDR3 sequence is CASSYRGSQNTEAFF. CDR3 nucleotides: TGTGCCAGCAGTTACCGGGGGTCACAGAACACTGAAGCTTTCTTT.

This sequence joins TRBV5-4 and TRBJ1-1; D is perhaps TRBD1 (6 bases). The CDR3 has 15 residues. The germline V and J ends were trimmed by 8 bases and 2 bases, with 19 bases remaining between them. Germline CDR1 and CDR2: SGHNT and YYREEE (reference sequence). The CDR3 spells CASSPRTARNTEAFF. In DNA, the CDR3 is TGTGCCAGTTCTCCCCGGACAGCCCGAAACACTGAAGCTTTCTTT.

This clone showed up just a few times. This chain links TRBV7-2 with TRBJ2-1; D might be TRBD2 (5 bases). CDR1 is SGHTA and CDR2 is FQGNSA in the germline V gene. V gave up 5 bases and J gave up 9 bases, with 11 bases separating them. This CDR3 comprises 12 residues. The CDR3 is CASSVVGVEQFF. The CDR3 bases are TGTGCCAGCAGCGTAGTCGGGGTTGAGCAGTTCTTC.

The CDR3 is CAWSNTDNSPLHF. In nucleotides, the CDR3 is TGTGCCTGGAGTAACACAGATAATTCACCCCTCCACTTT. The chain recombines TRBV30 with TRBJ1-6; D call uncertain. The germline V and J ends were trimmed by 2 bases and 5 bases, with 7 bases remaining between them. CDR3 length: 13 residues. In germline, CDR1 is GTSNPN, CDR2 SVGIG (reference sequence).

The CDR3 spells CASSLTQGAHGYTF. CDR3 bases: TGTGCCAGCTCCTTAACTCAGGGGGCTCATGGCTACACCTTC. V and J are TRBV7-6 and TRBJ1-2; 8 bases agree with TRBD1. Trimming at V came to 8 bases and at J to 6 bases, leaving 11 bases not matched to a gene. The CDR3 totals 14 residues. Per germline, CDR1 SGHVS and CDR2 FNYEAQ.